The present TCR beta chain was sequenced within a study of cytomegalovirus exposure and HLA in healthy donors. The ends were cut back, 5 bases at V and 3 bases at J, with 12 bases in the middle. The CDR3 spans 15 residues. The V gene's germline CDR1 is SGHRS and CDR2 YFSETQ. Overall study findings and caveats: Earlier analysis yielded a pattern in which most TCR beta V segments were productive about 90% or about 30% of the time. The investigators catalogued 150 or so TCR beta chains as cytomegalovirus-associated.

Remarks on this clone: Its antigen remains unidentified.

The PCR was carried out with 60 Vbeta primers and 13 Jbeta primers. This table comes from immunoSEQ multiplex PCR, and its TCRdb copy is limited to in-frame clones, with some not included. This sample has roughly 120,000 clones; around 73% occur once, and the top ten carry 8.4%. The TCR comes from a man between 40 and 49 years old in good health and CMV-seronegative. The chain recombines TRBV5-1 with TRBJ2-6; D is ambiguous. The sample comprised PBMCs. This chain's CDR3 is CASSWQAGGANVLTF. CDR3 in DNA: TGCGCCAGCAGTTGGCAAGCAGGTGGGGCCAACGTCCTGACTTTC. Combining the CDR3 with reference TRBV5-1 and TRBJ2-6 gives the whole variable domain KAGVTQTPRYLIKTRGQQVTLSCSPISGHRSVSWYQQTPGQGLQFLFEYFSETQRNKGNFPGRFSGRQFSNSRSEMNVSTLELGDSALYLCASSWQAGGANVLTFGAGSRLTVL.